This T cell receptor (beta chain) was retrieved from a study of T cells in women clearing cervical HPV infection listed by TCRdb under 2018. For the wider study: Cases were approximately 25 women with histologically confirmed HPV16-related CIN3 or worse, including 2 invasive cancers. Five blinded duplicates per group were added as quality controls, so that about 60 samples were obtained: 50 or so participants and roughly ten replicates. Because only a few women had HLA typing data, the possibility that HLA type acted as a confounder could not be ruled out. Nested within Costa Rica's Guanacaste HPV Natural History Study, an exploratory proof-of-principle case-control study compared TCR repertoires across cervical HPV16 outcomes. Blood from cases was collected at the visit where the lesion was first found, while blood from controls was collected once the infection could no longer be detected. Among cases, blood sampling occurred a median of about 160 days after lesion detection, with an interquartile range of about 90 to 200 days. Cases were matched to controls by age within five years and by the year the sample was collected. In the parent cohort, 9,000 to 13,000 women aged 18 or older were enrolled in Guanacaste, Costa Rica, during about 1992 to 1994 and were followed for seven years. Controls were more than 20 women whose single incident HPV16 infection cleared within 12 months without precancer or cancer developing. Cases had a median age of about 34 years compared with 38 for controls, and baseline characteristics showed no significant differences between the groups. Overall study outcomes, separate from this receptor: Because the number of T cells in each sample was unknown, differences in richness could reflect differing T-cell content rather than repertoire biology. By combining richness with V gene abundances, random forest classifiers separated cases from controls with an estimated AUC of 0.83. Cases had lower TRBV6-7 relative abundance than controls (approximately 0.11% versus 0.16%; Bonferroni P = 0.0008). The cross-sectional design could not show whether associations preceded infection or resulted from it; effector/memory subsets and HPV-specific T cells were not isolated. CIN3+ cases had significantly higher TCR repertoire richness than controls across sequencing depths, but evenness did not differ between the groups.

The CDR3 starts with the cysteine, ends with the phenylalanine, and has 18 residues. Sequencing covers 45 bases of the CDR3, shown here with the frame starting at base 1. Looking up the germline V gene yields CDR1 MNHNS and CDR2 SASEGT. At the junction V is shortened by 2 bases and J by 4 bases; bases outside the gene matches: 15. TCR beta CDR3 regions were amplified by multiplex PCR using the immunoSEQ assay from an average of 1200 ng genomic DNA per sample. The assay corrected primer bias using a complete synthetic TCR repertoire to establish an amplification baseline. The amplicons were sequenced on the Illumina platform. Per the original workflow: Error correction of the sequences involved clustering with frequency ratios plus a modified nearest-neighbor algorithm, after which the sequences were analyzed in the immunoSEQ Analyzer using IMGT gene definitions. TCR richness and evenness were averaged over 20 rarefaction repeats at each rarefaction depth, excluding samples with fewer sequences than the depth. Wilcoxon rank sum tests with FDR correction were used to compare relative abundances of V, D and J genes between the groups. For the blinded duplicates, the intraclass correlation was nearly 96% for TCR richness and averaged about 76% across some 66 gene segments. TCRdb obtained this table from immuneACCESS and retained in-frame rearrangements with V and J assigned. These tables miss some clones; where compared with another copy, unresolved V genes account for less than half of the shortfall, and the remainder is unexplained. V and J calls and clone size are given by that table; D and trimming were obtained from the DNA. For this sample, the table gives about 23,000 clones. Clones ranked in the top ten supply less than 30% of the sample.

Every participant had a single incident cervical HPV16 infection, and women with prevalent HPV16 infections were excluded. Cervical HPV DNA was detected by MY09/MY11 PCR and genotyped by dot-blot hybridization. More than 14 mL of heparinized blood were centrifuged, and the buffy coat was split into aliquots, frozen at -30 degrees C, and then kept at -80 degrees C. QIAGEN kits were used to extract genomic DNA from buffy coat specimens. Concerning this clone: No antigen is known for it. The CDR3 goes on 3 residues after the read ends, and that part is filled in from the germline J gene.

The receptor's source is a woman between 18 and 69 years old with a cervical HPV16 infection that either progressed to CIN3+ or cleared (not recorded which). Sequencing was performed on blood buffy coat. Here the chain combines TRBV6-1 and TRBJ1-2, with 8 junctional bases fitting TRBD1. The DNA read from the CDR3 is TGTGCCAGCAGTGAATTAAGGGGGGGCAGGGGGCTGGCCTATGGC. This yields the protein CASSELRGGRGLAYG. The CDR3, in full, reads CASSELRGGRGLAYGYTF.